This T cell receptor (beta chain) derives from a study of OX40 agonist ivuxolimab in advanced cancers. Comments on this clone: Its target is not known.

The table came from immunoSEQ multiplex PCR; TCRdb's copy has only in-frame clones and leaves some out. Of 65,000 to 80,000 clones listed, approximately 91% were seen once; the top ten hold about 14%. Study findings and constraints: Expanded clones tended on average to be more numerous among CD8+ T cells than CD4+.

The sequence derives from an adult with an advanced solid tumor such as melanoma, head and neck, liver or kidney cancer. Sequencing used CD4+ or CD8+ T cells sorted from blood, obtained in a trial of the OX40 agonist ivuxolimab.

The DNA of the CDR3 is TGTGCCAGCAGCTTAGGCGGGGAACCCTACGAGCAGTACTTC. Translating gives CASSLGGEPYEQYF. The V gene is TRBV7-9, the J gene TRBJ2-7; a possible D gene is TRBD2 (6 bases). V lost 1 base and J 2 bases, leaving 9 bases between the germline ends. This CDR3 contains 14 residues. The V gene's germline CDR1 is SEHNR and CDR2 FQNEAQ (reference sequence).